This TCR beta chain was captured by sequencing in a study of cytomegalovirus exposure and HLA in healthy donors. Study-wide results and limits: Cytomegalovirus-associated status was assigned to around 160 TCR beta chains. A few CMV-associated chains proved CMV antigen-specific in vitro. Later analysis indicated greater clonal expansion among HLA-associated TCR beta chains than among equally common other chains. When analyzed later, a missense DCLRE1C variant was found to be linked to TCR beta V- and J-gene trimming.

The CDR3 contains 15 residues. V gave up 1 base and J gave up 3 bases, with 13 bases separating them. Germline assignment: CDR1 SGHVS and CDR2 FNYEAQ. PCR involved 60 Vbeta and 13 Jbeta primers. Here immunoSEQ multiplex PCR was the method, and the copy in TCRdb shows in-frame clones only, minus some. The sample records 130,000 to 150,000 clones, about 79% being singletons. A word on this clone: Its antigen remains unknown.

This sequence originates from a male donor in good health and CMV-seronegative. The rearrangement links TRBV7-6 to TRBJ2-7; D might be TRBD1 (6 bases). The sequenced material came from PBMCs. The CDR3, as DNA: TGTGCCAGCAGCTTAGAACAGGGTTCCTACTACGAGCAGTACTTC. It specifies CASSLEQGSYYEQYF.